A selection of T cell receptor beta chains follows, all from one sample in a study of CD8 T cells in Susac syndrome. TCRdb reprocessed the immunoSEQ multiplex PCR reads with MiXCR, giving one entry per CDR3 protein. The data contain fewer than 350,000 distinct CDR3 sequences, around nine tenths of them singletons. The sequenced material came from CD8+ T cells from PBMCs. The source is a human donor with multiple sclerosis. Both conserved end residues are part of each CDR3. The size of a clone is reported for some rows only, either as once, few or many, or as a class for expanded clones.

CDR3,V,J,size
CASSYRGYTF,TRBV6-5,TRBJ1-2,few
CSARDFTTAGEQFF,TRBV20-1,TRBJ2-1,.
CATSGNRLSSYNEQFF,TRBV24-1,TRBJ2-1,.
CASSQVWDSGLNEQFF,TRBV4-3,TRBJ2-1,.
CASSQGPREGHEQYF,TRBV4-3,TRBJ2-7,.
CASSLAESIGVGETQYF,TRBV5-1,TRBJ2-5,.
CAWSETETQYF,TRBV30,TRBJ2-5,.
CASSQGGEVRPLHF,TRBV4-1,TRBJ1-6,.
CASSETGGGETQYF,TRBV25-1,TRBJ2-5,once
CASSLTGGSSYEQYF,TRBV7-3,TRBJ2-7,.
CASSPGRIGYTF,TRBV6-5,TRBJ1-2,.
CASSFFGRSEQYF,TRBV5-1,TRBJ2-7,.
CASRHLTAGYTF,TRBV6-2/TRBV6-3,TRBJ1-2,.
CASSIAGEETQYF,TRBV19,TRBJ2-5,once
CASSDREVGYEQYF,TRBV5-4,TRBJ2-7,.
CASGFSSAGGMGTEAFF,TRBV12-5,TRBJ1-1,.
CASSDLGMNTEAFF,TRBV6-1,TRBJ1-1,.
CSTRTPQGFNTEAFF,TRBV29-1,TRBJ1-1,.
CASSQDNSEQYF,TRBV4-1,TRBJ2-7,.
CASSVGSSGTHEQYF,TRBV9,TRBJ2-7,.
CSVERTGELFF,TRBV29-1,TRBJ2-2,.
CASSAGVYGDEQFF,TRBV27,TRBJ2-1,.
CASSLGALGEKLFF,TRBV7-3,TRBJ1-4,.
CSARGTENQPQHF,TRBV20-1,TRBJ1-5,.
CSARAAGTDHEQYF,TRBV20-1,TRBJ2-7,.
CASSSRGLNTGELFF,TRBV9,TRBJ2-2,.
CAWSSWQSYGYTF,TRBV30,TRBJ1-2,.
CASSEPTEGYGYTF,TRBV10-2,TRBJ1-2,.
CASSTRQGVATF,TRBV11-1,TRBJ1-2,.
CASSLTSTEDRNWDEQYF,TRBV4-3,TRBJ2-7,.
CASSPSVVGLYF,TRBV11-2,TRBJ2-7,.
CSAKSLAGEADTQYF,TRBV20-1,TRBJ2-3,.
CASSKATLAVYNEQFF,TRBV21-1,TRBJ2-1,.
CASSQGVLAVYNEQFF,TRBV4-2,TRBJ2-1,.
CSVSRMIYEQYF,TRBV29-1,TRBJ2-7,.
CATRSYMNTEAFF,TRBV24-1,TRBJ1-1,.
CASSSLGQTSGNTIYF,TRBV7-9,TRBJ1-3,.
CSAEGATLSYEQYF,TRBV20-1,TRBJ2-7,.
CAWSSRTGGAMDTGELFF,TRBV30,TRBJ2-2,once
CASKAGPFYEQYF,TRBV2,TRBJ2-7,.
CASSITGTESYEQYF,TRBV9,TRBJ2-7,.
CASRLDPTGELFF,TRBV12-3/TRBV12-4,TRBJ2-2,.
CASSLPKSSYNEQFF,TRBV7-2,TRBJ2-1,.
CASSSLGQNTEAFF,TRBV7-9,TRBJ1-1,.
CASGFTLAGGNEQFF,TRBV12-5,TRBJ2-1,.
CASSPRVDNEQFF,TRBV4-1,TRBJ2-1,.
CASSMGTMGYGYTF,TRBV19,TRBJ1-2,.
CASSPPNSNQPQHF,TRBV9,TRBJ1-5,.
CSANALGTGGGYGYTF,TRBV20-1,TRBJ1-2,.
CASSQDSAGGPYGYTF,TRBV4-3,TRBJ1-2,.
CATSDFKGSGFTGELFF,TRBV24-1,TRBJ2-2,.
CASSYSFQGARQPQHF,TRBV6-6,TRBJ1-5,.
CASSAGQGYYNEQFF,TRBV7-9,TRBJ2-1,.
CASSLTWAEQFF,TRBV5-5,TRBJ2-1,.
CASSWTSMNEQFF,TRBV6-5,TRBJ2-1,.
CSVVSGFYEQYF,TRBV29-1,TRBJ2-7,.
CSVEERQGNEQFF,TRBV29-1,TRBJ2-1,.
CASSDGLAGGEQFF,TRBV6-4,TRBJ2-1,.
CASSPSGPTYNEQFF,TRBV14,TRBJ2-1,.
CASSYSDRPEVDEKLFF,TRBV6-2/TRBV6-3,TRBJ1-4,.